This TCR beta chain stems from a study of cytomegalovirus exposure and HLA in healthy donors (TCRdb year 2017). Background on the whole study: An earlier analysis of approximately 640 of the donors reported approximately 290 Gb of sequence data and roughly 110 million unique TCR beta sequences from some 180 million T cells. About 310 gigabases of sequencing data and approximately 93 million unique TCR sequences were included in an early release covering about 700 HLA-typed donors. Of the roughly 430 genotyped donors, around 81% fell in the genetic ancestry cluster associated with self-reported Caucasian donors. The study aimed to test whether cataloging public T cell receptors could reveal signatures of past pathogen exposure. The study used immunosequencing to profile the T cell repertoires of around 600 subjects and linked those repertoires to cytomegalovirus serostatus. Besides the first cohort of hundreds of subjects, a separate validation cohort made up of around 120 different subjects was used. To predict cytomegalovirus infection status, the study combined high-throughput TCR immunosequencing, statistical association of individual TCRs with disease status, and machine learning. A later analysis re-examined previously published TCR beta repertoires from roughly 650 donors and added high-resolution HLA genotyping to investigate patterns of TCR occurrence. The later analysis used no new phenotypic data to find candidate immune exposures, relying instead on TCR beta sequences and their occurrence across donors. An earlier analysis of roughly 600 of the donors used high-throughput TCR beta sequencing to judge whether each TCR beta V gene segment behaved as functional or pseudogenic. Alongside the repertoire data, information on donor age, sex, ethnicity and CMV serostatus was compiled. Genome-wide SNP genotypes for about 65% of the 666 donors were used in a later genetic analysis, which treated that subset as a discovery cohort. Every discovery cohort repertoire had been produced on one sequencing platform. Class I and class II HLA loci were covered by the typing at four-digit resolution. The number of donors typed differed by locus, with roughly 620-630 for A, B, C, DRB1 and DQB1, roughly 520 for DQA1, about 610 for DPA1, and about 450 for DPB1. Roughly five DR-DQ haplotypes were handled as single units for association and clustering, since linkage in the cohort was strong. Across under 500 genotyped donors of the cohort, an average of about 240,000 unique TCR beta nucleotide sequences per donor were sequenced, and roughly a sixth of those sequences were non-productive.

The receptor library was made with the immunoSEQ multiplex PCR assay. For the multiplex PCR, a mixture combining 60 forward primers for TCR Vbeta segments and 13 reverse primers for TCR Jbeta segments was used. The CDR3 region of rearranged TCR beta genes was amplified from genomic DNA by a multiplex PCR assay. The amplified TCR beta libraries were sequenced on the Illumina HiSeq System as 87-base-pair reads. Per the source publication's procedure: A later analysis tallied tens of millions of unique TCR beta chains across the 610 or so repertoires, and approximately 9.9 million of those chains were shared by two or more donors. A nearest-neighbor algorithm error-corrected the raw reads and collapsed the reads into unique sequences, merging closely related sequences to remove PCR and sequencing errors. CDR3 sequences were aligned to IMGT reference sequences to assign V, D and J gene segments. Each retained sequence needed at least a six-nucleotide match to both a V gene segment and a J gene segment. A rearrangement counted as productive if the CDR3 had no stop codons and remained in frame with V and J, and every other rearrangement counted as non-productive. Following IMGT convention, CDR3 was defined as the stretch from the second conserved V-encoded cysteine up to the conserved J-encoded phenylalanine. The earlier analysis of 587 of the donors excluded any sequence lacking an unambiguous match to a single V gene segment. An earlier analysis of several hundred of the donors called V segments functional above 56.7% productive rearrangements and segregating when the between-donor standard deviation exceeded 5%. To diagnose cytomegalovirus status from the catalog of TCR beta chain sequences, a statistical classification framework was built. In a later analysis, V and J genes were assigned by comparing TCR nucleotide sequences against IMGT/GENE-DB human TR gene sequences. The TCRdist pipeline was used in a later analysis to assign CDR3 sequences and most-parsimonious VDJ recombination scenarios. In a later analysis, each TCR beta chain was defined by its CDR3 amino acid sequence together with its V-gene family, and reads lacking a unique V-gene family were excluded. In a later analysis, around 600 highly shared, low-generation-probability nucleotide sequences were removed to address suspected cross-contamination and a sequencing artifact. For each public chain, a later analysis derived a clonal expansion index from normalized ranks of inferred template counts within each repertoire. In a later analysis, generation probabilities were computed using a VDJ recombination model fitted to out-of-frame rearrangements, and the results were checked against IGoR. In a later analysis, TCR-TCR, TCR-HLA and TCR-CMV co-occurrence was scored with hypergeometric tests, and a repertoire-size bias correction was applied to TCR pairs. To estimate false discovery rates, a later analysis permuted the HLA or CMV assignments 20 times. In a later analysis, co-occurring TCRs were grouped using DBSCAN, and TCRdist sequence similarity was added for clustering within HLA-allele-positive subsets. Repertoires with fewer than 30,000 or more than 120,000 public chains, plus five repertoires with anomalous nucleotide sharing, were excluded from co-occurrence clustering. TCRdb re-hosts the immuneACCESS table, in-frame sequences only. Its copies lack some clones; in the studies checked, an unresolved V gene accounts for under half of them, and the cause for the rest is not known. The V and J calls and clone size are taken from that table; D and trimming were inferred from the DNA. Recorded for this sample are about 120,000 clones; roughly 80% of them occurred a single time. 30% of the sample belongs to the ten largest clones.

V is cut by 1 base and J by 8 bases, and the space between the germline ends is 8 bases. The germline V gene (reference sequence) sets CDR1 to SEHNR and CDR2 to FQNEAQ. From the cysteine through the phenylalanine, the CDR3 covers 12 amino acids. Left in the record is the CDR3 DNA by itself, 36 bases read in frame from the first base. The cohort consisted of approximately 670 healthy bone marrow donors. All cohort members were sampled while nominally healthy, although unrecorded immune exposures were likely present. The donor tested CMV seropositive, placing the donor among the 250 to 300 seropositive members of the cohort. A peripheral blood sample was provided by each donor, and peripheral blood mononuclear cells were used for TCR beta sequencing. Genomic DNA extraction from the blood cell samples was performed with the Qiagen DNeasy Blood Extraction Kit. A remark on this clone: The target of this receptor is not known. The record has no base qualities; no much larger clone is one base away.

What the authors observed across the whole study: Linkage disequilibrium might explain the correlated functional status among segregating V segments, but an unknown experimental factor could not be excluded. Because some donors lacked HLA typing at each locus, the association tests relied only on the typed subset. Because counts were too low, around 17 rarely observed V segments, including chromosome 9 orphons, were left out of the earlier analysis of about 620 of the donors. A group of highly shared sequence variants was considered likely to be a technical artifact of the sequencing pipeline. In a later analysis, most CMV-associated TCR beta chains were found to appear HLA-restricted, with HLA associations seemingly driven largely by CMV exposure. Compared with the roughly 720-donor mean, donors in an Asian-associated ancestry cluster had fewer N-insertions in productive TCRs, according to a later genetic analysis. It was suggested by the authors that the approach could potentially be generalized to other disease states and immunological phenotypes. A total of 150 or so TCR beta chains were listed by the study as associated with cytomegalovirus. In a later analysis, HLA-associated TCR beta chains showed more clonal expansion and lower generation probabilities than non-associated chains that were equally common. Broadly in line with IMGT annotations, most TCR beta V segments showed up in productive rearrangements about 90% or about 30% of the time in an earlier analysis of 450 to 750 of the donors. While some public TCRs were present in many individuals, most TCR sequences turned up only very rarely across donors. A further reported finding was that TCR beta sequences accurately predicted the HLA-A and HLA-B alleles for most subjects in the first cohort. Roughly uniform sequencing depth across donors was assumed in presence/absence analyses, although this assumption may not hold. In a later analysis, TCR association rates were found to vary across HLA loci, with the most associated TCRs seen for DRB1 alleles and the fewest for HLA-C alleles. The classifier was reported to diagnose cytomegalovirus status with high specificity and sensitivity in both the original cohort and the validation cohort. Several of the top co-occurrence clusters appeared to be linked to parvovirus B19, influenza, CMV and Epstein-Barr virus, according to a later analysis. Some IMGT-functional V segments, including TRBV6-2 and TRBV6-3, could not be told apart with the 87-base-pair reads, so those segments were excluded. At a false discovery rate of 0.05, a later analysis linked around 15,000 TCR beta sequences to specific HLA alleles. An association between a missense DCLRE1C variant and V-gene and J-gene trimming of TCR beta chains was found in a later genetic analysis and replicated in an independent cohort. For the cohort, immune exposure information was limited to CMV serostatus. In vitro tests confirmed that a few of the cytomegalovirus-associated TCR beta chains recognize cytomegalovirus antigens. The cohort was sequenced for TCR beta chains only, and without alpha or paired-chain data the features that could be detected were limited. Assigning TCR associations to individual alleles was difficult when HLA alleles, especially DR and DQ, strongly co-occurred.

This TCR was sampled from a man between 60 and 75 years old in good health and CMV-seropositive. Sequencing used PBMCs. The chain employs TRBV7-9 and TRBJ1-1; possibly the D gene is TRBD1, per 5 matching bases. The CDR3 in this case is CASSLERTEAFF. The nucleotides read TGTGCCAGCAGCTTAGAACGGACAGAAGCTTTCTTT.